This T cell receptor beta chain was observed in a study of radiotherapy plus CTLA-4 blockade in lung cancer. Across the whole study: Patients showed objective responses in over 15% of cases, and disease control was achieved by less than 35%.

Treatment of patients with chemo-refractory metastatic non-small-cell lung cancer consisted of focal radiation plus CTLA-4 blockade with ipilimumab. Only in-frame clones appear in the TCRdb table, and some are missing; sequencing was by immunoSEQ multiplex PCR. The profile covers about 59,000 clones, with less than 85% appearing a single time and about 3% taken by the ten largest. Comments on this clone: The antigen is not known.

The CDR3 length is 14 residues. The germline V gene has CDR1 SEHNR and CDR2 FQNEAQ (reference sequence). V was trimmed by 1 base and J by 4 bases, leaving 7 bases between them. General study findings and limits: Blood saw expansion of tumor-derived TCR clones after radiotherapy plus ipilimumab. It was early blood T cell clone dynamics, with interferon-beta, that reportedly best predicted response.

The J gene is TRBJ1-4, the V gene TRBV7-9; the D is unclear. The specimen was peripheral blood, collected from a patient treated with radiotherapy plus ipilimumab. The TCR originated in a human donor with non-small cell lung cancer who had a complete response to radiotherapy plus ipilimumab. CDR3 loop: CASSLGRNNEKLFF. In nucleotides, the CDR3 is TGTGCCAGCAGCTTAGGGCGGAATAATGAAAAACTGTTTTTT.